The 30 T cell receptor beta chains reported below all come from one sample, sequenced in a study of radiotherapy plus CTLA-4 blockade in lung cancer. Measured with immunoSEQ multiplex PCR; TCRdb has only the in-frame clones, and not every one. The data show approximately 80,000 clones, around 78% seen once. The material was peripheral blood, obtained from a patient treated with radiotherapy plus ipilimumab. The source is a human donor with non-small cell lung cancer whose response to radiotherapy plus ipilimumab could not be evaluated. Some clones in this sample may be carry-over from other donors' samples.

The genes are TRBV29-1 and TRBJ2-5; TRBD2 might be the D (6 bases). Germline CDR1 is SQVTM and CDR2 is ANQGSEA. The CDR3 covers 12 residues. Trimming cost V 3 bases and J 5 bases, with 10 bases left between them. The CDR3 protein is CSVDRDFETQYF. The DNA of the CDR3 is TGCAGCGTTGACCGGGACTTCGAGACCCAGTACTTC.

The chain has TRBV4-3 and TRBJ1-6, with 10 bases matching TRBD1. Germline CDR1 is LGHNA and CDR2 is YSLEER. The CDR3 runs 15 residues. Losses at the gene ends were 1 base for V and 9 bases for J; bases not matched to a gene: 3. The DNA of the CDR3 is TGCGCCAGCAGCCAAGCGACAGGGGGCACTTCACCCCTCCACTTT. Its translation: CASSQATGGTSPLHF.

CDR3 in amino acids: CASRINSGTGESPLHF. CDR3 DNA: TGTGCCAGCAGAATCAATTCCGGGACAGGGGAATCACCCCTCCACTTT. This chain joins TRBV27 and TRBJ1-6, with 10 bases identical to TRBD1. V trimming: 6 bases; J trimming: 10 bases; junction bases outside the gene matches: 12. This CDR3 contains 16 residues. Germline V gene data show CDR1 as MNHEY and CDR2 as SMNVEV (reference sequence).

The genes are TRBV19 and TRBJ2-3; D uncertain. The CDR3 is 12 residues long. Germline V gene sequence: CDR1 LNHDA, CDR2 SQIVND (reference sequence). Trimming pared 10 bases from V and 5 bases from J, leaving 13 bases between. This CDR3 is CATSEVQDTQYF. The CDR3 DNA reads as TGTGCCACCTCAGAGGTGCAAGATACGCAGTATTTT.

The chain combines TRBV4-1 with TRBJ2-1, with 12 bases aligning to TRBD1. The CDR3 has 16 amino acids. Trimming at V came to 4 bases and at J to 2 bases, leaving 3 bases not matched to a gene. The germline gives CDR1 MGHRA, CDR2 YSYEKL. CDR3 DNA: TGCGCCAGCAGCCCGGGACAGGGGGCCACCTACAATGAGCAGTTCTTC. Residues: CASSPGQGATYNEQFF.

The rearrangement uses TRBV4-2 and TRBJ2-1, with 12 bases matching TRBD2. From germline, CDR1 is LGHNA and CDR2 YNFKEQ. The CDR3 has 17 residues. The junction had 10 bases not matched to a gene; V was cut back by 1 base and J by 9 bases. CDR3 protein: CASSQAAVASGGGEQFF. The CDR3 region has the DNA TGTGCCAGCAGCCAAGCAGCCGTGGCTAGCGGGGGGGGTGAGCAGTTCTTC.

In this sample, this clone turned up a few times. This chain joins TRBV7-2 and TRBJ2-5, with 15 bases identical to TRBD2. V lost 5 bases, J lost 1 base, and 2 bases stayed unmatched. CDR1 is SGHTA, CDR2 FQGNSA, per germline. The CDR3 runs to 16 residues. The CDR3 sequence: CASSLGLAGGQETQYF. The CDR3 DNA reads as TGTGCCAGCAGCCTGGGACTAGCGGGGGGCCAAGAGACCCAGTACTTC.

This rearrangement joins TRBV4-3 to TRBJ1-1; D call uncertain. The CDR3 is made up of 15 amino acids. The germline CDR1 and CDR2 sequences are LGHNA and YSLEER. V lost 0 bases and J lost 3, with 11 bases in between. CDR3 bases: TGCGCCAGCAGCCAAGATTCAGGTTTGTACACTGAAGCTTTCTTT. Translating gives CASSQDSGLYTEAFF.

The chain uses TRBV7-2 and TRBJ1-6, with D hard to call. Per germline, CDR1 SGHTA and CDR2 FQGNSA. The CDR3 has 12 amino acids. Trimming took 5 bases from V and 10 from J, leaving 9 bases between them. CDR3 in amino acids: CASSPSGSPLHF. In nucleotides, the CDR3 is TGTGCCAGCAGCCCCTCCGGGTCACCCCTCCACTTT.

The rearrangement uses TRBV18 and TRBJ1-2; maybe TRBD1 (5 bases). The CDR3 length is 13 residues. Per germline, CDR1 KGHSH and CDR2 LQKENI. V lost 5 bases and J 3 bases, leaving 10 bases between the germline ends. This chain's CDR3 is CASSKGRDYGYTF. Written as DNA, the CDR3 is TGTGCCAGCTCAAAGGGCAGGGACTATGGCTACACCTTC. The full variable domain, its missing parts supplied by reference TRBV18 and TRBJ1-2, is NAGVMQNPRHLVRRRGQEARLRCSPMKGHSHVYWYRQLPEEGLKFMVYLQKENIIDESGMPKERFSAEFPKEGPSILRIQQVVRGDSAAYFCASSKGRDYGYTFGSGTRLTVV.

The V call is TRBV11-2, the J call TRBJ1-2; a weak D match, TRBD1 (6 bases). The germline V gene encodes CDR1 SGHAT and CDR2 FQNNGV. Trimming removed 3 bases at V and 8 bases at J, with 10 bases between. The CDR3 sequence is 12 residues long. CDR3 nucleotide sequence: TGTGCCAGCAGCTTGGTGGGGGCAGGCTACACCTTC. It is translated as CASSLVGAGYTF.

CDR3 coding DNA: TGTGCCAGCAGCCCGGGACAGGCGAGAAATGAAAAACTGTTTTTT. Translating it yields CASSPGQARNEKLFF. The J gene is TRBJ1-4, the V gene TRBV7-2; 8 bases map to TRBD1. In germline, CDR1 is SGHTA, CDR2 FQGNSA. This CDR3 comprises 15 residues. The V and J ends lost 5 bases and 5 bases, in that order; junction bases with no gene match: 7.

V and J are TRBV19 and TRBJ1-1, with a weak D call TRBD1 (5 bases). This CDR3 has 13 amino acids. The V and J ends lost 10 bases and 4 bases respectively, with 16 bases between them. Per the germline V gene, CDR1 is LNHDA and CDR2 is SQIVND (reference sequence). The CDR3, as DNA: TGTGCCACCTCGGGGGGATGGCCCACTGAAGCTTTCTTT. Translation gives CATSGGWPTEAFF.

The CDR3 sequence: CASSLDGTVAYEQYF. The CDR3 bases are TGTGCCAGCAGCTTAGACGGGACAGTGGCCTACGAGCAGTACTTC. This chain uses TRBV11-3 with TRBJ2-7, with 7 bases aligning to TRBD1. The CDR3 length is 15 residues. Looked up from germline, CDR1 is SGHNT and CDR2 is YENEEA. V lost 0 bases, J lost 2 bases, and 4 bases stayed unmatched. The full variable domain, in which reference TRBV11-3 and TRBJ2-7 provide the parts outside the CDR3, is EAGVVQSPRYKIIEKKQPVAFWCNPISGHNTLYWYLQNLGQGPELLIRYENEEAVDDSQLPKDRFSAERLKGVDSTLKIQPAELGDSAVYLCASSLDGTVAYEQYFGPGTRLTVT.

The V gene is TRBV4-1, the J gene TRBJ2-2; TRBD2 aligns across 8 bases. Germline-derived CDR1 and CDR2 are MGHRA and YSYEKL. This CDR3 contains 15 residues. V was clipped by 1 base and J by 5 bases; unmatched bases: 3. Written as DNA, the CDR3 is TGCGCCAGCAGCCAAGCGGGGGGGGTTACCGGGGAGCTGTTTTTT. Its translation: CASSQAGGVTGELFF.

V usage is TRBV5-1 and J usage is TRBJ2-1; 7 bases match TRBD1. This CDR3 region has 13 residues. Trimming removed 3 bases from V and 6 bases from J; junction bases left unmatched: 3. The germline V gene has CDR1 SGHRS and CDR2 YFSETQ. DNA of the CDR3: TGCGCCAGCAGCTCCGGACAGGTCAATGAGCAGTTCTTC. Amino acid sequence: CASSSGQVNEQFF.

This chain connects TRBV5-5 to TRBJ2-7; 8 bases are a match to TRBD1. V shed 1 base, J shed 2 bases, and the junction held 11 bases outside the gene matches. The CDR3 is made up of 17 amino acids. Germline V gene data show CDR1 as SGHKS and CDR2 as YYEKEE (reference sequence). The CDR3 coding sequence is TGTGCCAGCAGCTTGATGTCGACTGAGACAGGGGCCTACGAGCAGTACTTC. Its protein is CASSLMSTETGAYEQYF.

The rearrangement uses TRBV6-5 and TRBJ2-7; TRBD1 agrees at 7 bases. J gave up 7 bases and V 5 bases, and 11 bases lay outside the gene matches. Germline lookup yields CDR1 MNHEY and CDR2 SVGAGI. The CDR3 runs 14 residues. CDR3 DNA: TGTGCCAGCAGTCCCACAGGGGAACTGGGTGAGCAGTACTTC. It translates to CASSPTGELGEQYF.

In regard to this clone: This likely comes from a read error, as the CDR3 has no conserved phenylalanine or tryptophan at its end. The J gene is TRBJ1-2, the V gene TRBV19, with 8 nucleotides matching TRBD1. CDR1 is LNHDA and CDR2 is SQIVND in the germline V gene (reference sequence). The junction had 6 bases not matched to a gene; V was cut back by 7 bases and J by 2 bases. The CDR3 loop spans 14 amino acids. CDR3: CASTRTGLNYGYTL. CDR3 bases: TGTGCCAGTACCCGGACAGGGCTAAACTATGGCTACACCCTC.

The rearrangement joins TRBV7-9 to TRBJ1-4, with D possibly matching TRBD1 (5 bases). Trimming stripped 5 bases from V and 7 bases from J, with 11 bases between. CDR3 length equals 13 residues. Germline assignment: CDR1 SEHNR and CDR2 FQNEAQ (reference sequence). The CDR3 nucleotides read TGTGCCAGCAGCGCCGGGACTTTTGAAAAACTGTTTTTT. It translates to CASSAGTFEKLFF.

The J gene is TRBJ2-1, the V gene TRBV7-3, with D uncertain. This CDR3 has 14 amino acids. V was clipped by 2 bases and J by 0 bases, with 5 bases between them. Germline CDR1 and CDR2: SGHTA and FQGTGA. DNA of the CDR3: TGTGCCAGCAGCTTAGGCAGCTCCTACAATGAGCAGTTCTTC. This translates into CASSLGSSYNEQFF.

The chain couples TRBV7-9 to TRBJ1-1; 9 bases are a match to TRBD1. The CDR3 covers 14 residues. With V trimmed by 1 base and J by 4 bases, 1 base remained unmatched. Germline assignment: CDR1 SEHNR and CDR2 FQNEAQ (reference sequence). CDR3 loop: CASSLGTGVTEAFF. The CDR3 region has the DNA TGTGCCAGCAGCTTAGGGACAGGGGTCACTGAAGCTTTCTTT.

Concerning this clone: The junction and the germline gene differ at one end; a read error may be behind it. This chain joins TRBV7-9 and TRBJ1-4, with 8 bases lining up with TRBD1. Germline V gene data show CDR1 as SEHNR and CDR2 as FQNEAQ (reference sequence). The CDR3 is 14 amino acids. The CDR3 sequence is CAGSFTGGDEKLFF. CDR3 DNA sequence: TGTGCCGGCAGCTTCACAGGGGGGGACGAAAAACTGTTTTTT.

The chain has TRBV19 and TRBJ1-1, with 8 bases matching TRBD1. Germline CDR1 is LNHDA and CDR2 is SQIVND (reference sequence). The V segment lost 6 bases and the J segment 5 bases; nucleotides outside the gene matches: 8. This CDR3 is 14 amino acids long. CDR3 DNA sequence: TGTGCCAGTAGCTCCACAGGGGGAGATACTGAAGCTTTCTTT. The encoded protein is CASSSTGGDTEAFF. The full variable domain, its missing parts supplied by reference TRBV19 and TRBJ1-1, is DGGITQSPKYLFRKEGQNVTLSCEQNLNHDAMYWYRQDPGQGLRLIYYSQIVNDFQKGDIAEGYSVSREKKESFPLTVTSAQKNPTAFYLCASSSTGGDTEAFFGQGTRLTVV.

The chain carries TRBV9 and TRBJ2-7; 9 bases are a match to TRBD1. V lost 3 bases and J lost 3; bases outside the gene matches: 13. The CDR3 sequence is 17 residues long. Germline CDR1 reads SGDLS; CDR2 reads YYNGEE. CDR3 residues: CASSEGSGQGLHYEQYF. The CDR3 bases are TGTGCCAGCAGCGAGGGTAGTGGACAGGGGCTGCACTACGAGCAGTACTTC.

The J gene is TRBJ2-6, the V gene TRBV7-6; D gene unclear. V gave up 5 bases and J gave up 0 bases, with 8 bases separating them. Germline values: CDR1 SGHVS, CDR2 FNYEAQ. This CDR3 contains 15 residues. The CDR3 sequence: CASSGTGSGANVLTF. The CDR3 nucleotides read TGTGCCAGCAGCGGAACGGGCTCTGGGGCCAACGTCCTGACTTTC.

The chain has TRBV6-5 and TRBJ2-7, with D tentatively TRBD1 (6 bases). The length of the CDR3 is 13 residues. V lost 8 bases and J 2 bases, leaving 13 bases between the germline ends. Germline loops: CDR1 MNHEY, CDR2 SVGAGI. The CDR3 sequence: CASLRDNTYEQYF. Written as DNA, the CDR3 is TGTGCCAGCCTCCGGGACAATACCTACGAGCAGTACTTC.

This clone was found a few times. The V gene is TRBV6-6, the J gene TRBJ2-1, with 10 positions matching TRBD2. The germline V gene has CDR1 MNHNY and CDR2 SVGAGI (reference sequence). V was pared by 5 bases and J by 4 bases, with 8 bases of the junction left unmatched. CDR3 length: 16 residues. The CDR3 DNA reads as TGTGCCAGCAGTCCACCTAGCGGGGGAGCTTACAATGAGCAGTTCTTC. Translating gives CASSPPSGGAYNEQFF.

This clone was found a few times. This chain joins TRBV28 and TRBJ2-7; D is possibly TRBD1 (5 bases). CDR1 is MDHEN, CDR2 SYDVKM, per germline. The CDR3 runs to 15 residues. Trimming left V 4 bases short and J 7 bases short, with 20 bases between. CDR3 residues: CASSSRAKGLGEQYF. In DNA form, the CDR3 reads TGTGCCAGCAGTTCCCGCGCAAAGGGGCTGGGAGAGCAGTACTTC.

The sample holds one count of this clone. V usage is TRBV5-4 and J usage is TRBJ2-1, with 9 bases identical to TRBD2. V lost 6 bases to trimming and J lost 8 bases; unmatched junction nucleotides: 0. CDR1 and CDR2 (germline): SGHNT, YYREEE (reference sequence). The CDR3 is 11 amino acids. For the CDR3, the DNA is TGTGCCAGCACTAGCGGGGATGAGCAGTTCTTC. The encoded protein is CASTSGDEQFF.